These 29 T cell receptor beta chains share one sample of origin, sequenced in a study of blood T cell repertoires in COVID-19. TCRdb's table, derived via immunoSEQ multiplex PCR, lists solely in-frame clones and lacks some. The sample shows about 150,000 clones, around 85% of them seen only once. The specimen was peripheral blood. These receptors were obtained from a man aged 70 or older with acute or convalescent COVID-19.

The chain joins TRBV7-3 to TRBJ2-5; D is possibly TRBD2 (6 bases). CDR3 length equals 16 residues. Germline CDR1 is SGHTA and CDR2 is FQGTGA. Trimming cost V 1 base and J 5 bases, with 17 bases left between them. CDR3 loop: CASSLRRGSGRETQYF. CDR3 sequence (DNA): TGTGCCAGCAGCTTAAGACGGGGGTCCGGTAGGGAGACCCAGTACTTC.

V gene TRBV6-2 or TRBV6-3 combines with J gene TRBJ2-7, with 14 bases matching TRBD2. The CDR3 is made up of 15 amino acids. V lost 4 bases and J lost 2; bases outside the gene matches: 1. CDR1 MNHEY and CDR2 SVGEGT come from the germline V gene. In nucleotides, the CDR3 is TGTGCCAGCAGTTGGACTAGCGGGAGGACCTACGAGCAGTACTTC. This translates into CASSWTSGRTYEQYF.

The V and J genes are TRBV28 and TRBJ2-1, with 10 bases identical to TRBD1. V gave up 2 bases and J gave up 4 bases; unmatched junction bases: 2. The germline gives CDR1 MDHEN, CDR2 SYDVKM. CDR3 length: 15 residues. In DNA form, the CDR3 reads TGTGCCAGCAGTTTAGGACAGGGGGTTTACAATGAGCAGTTCTTC. This gives the protein CASSLGQGVYNEQFF.

This chain joins TRBV5-6 and TRBJ1-5; D gene uncertain. Germline CDR1 is SGHDT and CDR2 is YYEEEE. Trimming left V 5 bases short and J 5 bases short, with 20 bases between. The CDR3 is 16 amino acids. CDR3 region: CASSSVDAGMDQPQHF. DNA for the CDR3: TGTGCCAGCAGTTCCGTAGATGCCGGGATGGATCAGCCCCAGCATTTT.

This chain links TRBV5-1 with TRBJ2-2; tentatively, D is TRBD1 (6 bases). V dropped 3 bases and J dropped 2 bases, with 8 bases sitting between them. Germline V gene data show CDR1 as SGHRS and CDR2 as YFSETQ. This CDR3 spans 14 amino acids. For the CDR3, the DNA is TGCGCCAGCAGCTCACAGGGAAACACCGGGGAGCTGTTTTTT. Translation gives CASSSQGNTGELFF.

This clone was recorded once. The chain is built from TRBV27 and TRBJ2-2; 10 nucleotides line up with TRBD1. The CDR3 runs 17 residues. V lost 10 bases and J lost 1; bases outside the gene matches: 12. Germline V lookup: CDR1 MNHEY, CDR2 SMNVEV (reference sequence). The CDR3 spells CATHPGQGQWNTGELFF. The CDR3 DNA reads TGTGCCACCCACCCGGGACAGGGGCAATGGAACACCGGGGAGCTGTTTTTT.

This clone was found a few times. The chain has TRBV7-9 and TRBJ1-2; D remains unclear. Trimming removed 2 bases at V and 4 bases at J, with 14 bases between. Germline V gene lookup returns CDR1 SEHNR and CDR2 FQNEAQ (reference sequence). This CDR3 spans 15 amino acids. CDR3 DNA sequence: TGTGCCAGCAGCTTAAACGCTTGGCTCTCCTATGGCTACACCTTC. Translating it yields CASSLNAWLSYGYTF.

This sequence joins TRBV7-9 and TRBJ1-1; 11 positions match TRBD1. Per germline, CDR1 SEHNR and CDR2 FQNEAQ (reference sequence). The CDR3 sequence is 16 residues long. The trim removed 5 bases at V and 5 bases at J, leaving 10 bases unmatched. The CDR3 DNA reads TGTGCCAGCAGCCCCACGACGGGGGACAGGGGGACTGAAGCTTTCTTT. Residues: CASSPTTGDRGTEAFF.

The chain is built from TRBV4-2 and TRBJ2-1, with 9 nucleotides matching TRBD1. The J segment lost 8 bases and the V segment lost 1 base, leaving 9 bases of the junction unmatched. Germline V lookup: CDR1 LGHNA, CDR2 YNFKEQ. The CDR3 extends over 16 amino acids. CDR3 DNA: TGTGCCAGCAGCCAAGTTACACAGGGGGCGGTGGATGAGCAGTTCTTC. It codes for CASSQVTQGAVDEQFF.

The chain couples TRBV10-3 to TRBJ2-5; 14 nucleotides match TRBD2. V lost 2 bases to trimming and J lost 2 bases; unmatched junction nucleotides: 10. Germline V gene sequence: CDR1 ENHRY, CDR2 SYGVKD. CDR3 length: 19 residues. The CDR3 DNA is TGTGCCATCAGTGAGGGGACTAGCGGGAGTAATCCGGGACAAGAGACCCAGTACTTC. It specifies CAISEGTSGSNPGQETQYF.

This rearrangement joins TRBV7-2 to TRBJ1-5; D perhaps matches TRBD1 (6 bases). Germline assignment: CDR1 SGHTA and CDR2 FQGNSA. This CDR3 has 15 amino acids. Between the trimmed V and J ends, which lost 5 bases and 7 bases, there was a span of 18 bases. The CDR3 sequence is CASSPQAGGQQPQHF. The CDR3, as DNA: TGTGCCAGCAGCCCCCAGGCGGGGGGACAACAGCCCCAGCATTTT.

The chain combines TRBV19 with TRBJ2-1; TRBD2 is a possible D gene (5 bases). The CDR3 contains 16 residues. The ends were cut back, 7 bases at V and 5 bases at J, with 21 bases in the middle. Germline lookup yields CDR1 LNHDA and CDR2 SQIVND (reference sequence). CDR3 sequence reads: CASTVVGVLGDNEQFF. The DNA of the CDR3 is TGTGCCAGTACCGTTGTCGGGGTTCTAGGAGACAATGAGCAGTTCTTC.

CDR3 in DNA: TGTGCCAGCAGTTTAACAGGGAGCTCTGGGGCCAACGTCCTGACTTTC. As protein: CASSLTGSSGANVLTF. The chain is built from TRBV27 and TRBJ2-6; D is possibly TRBD1 (6 bases). Germline V CDR1 and CDR2: MNHEY, SMNVEV (reference sequence). The CDR3 is 16 amino acids. Trimming pared 2 bases from V and 0 bases from J, leaving 8 bases between. Full variable domain (missing parts from reference TRBV27 and TRBJ2-6): EAQVTQNPRYLITVTGKKLTVTCSQNMNHEYMSWYRQDPGLGLRQIYYSMNVEVTDKGDVPEGYKVSRKEKRNFPLILESPSPNQTSLYFCASSLTGSSGANVLTFGAGSRLTVL.

The chain joins TRBV30 to TRBJ2-1; TRBD2 matches at 11 bases. Germline CDR1 reads GTSNPN; CDR2 reads SVGIG (reference sequence). The length of the CDR3 is 17 residues. With V trimmed by 1 base and J by 5 bases, 10 bases remained unmatched. DNA of the CDR3: TGTGCCTGGAGTGGCCCCTCTAGCGGGAGGCCAAACAATGAGCAGTTCTTC. Encoded protein: CAWSGPSSGRPNNEQFF.

This chain joins TRBV24-1 and TRBJ2-1, with TRBD2 matching over 12 bases. The CDR3 extends over 15 amino acids. The germline V gene encodes CDR1 KGHDR and CDR2 SFDVKD. The V and J ends lost 7 bases and 3 bases, in that order; junction bases with no gene match: 3. The CDR3 region is CATSEGLAGYNEQFF. As DNA, the CDR3 is TGTGCCACCAGCGAGGGACTAGCGGGCTACAATGAGCAGTTCTTC.

This chain joins TRBV25-1 and TRBJ2-2, with 8 bases aligning to TRBD1. V was clipped by 6 bases and J by 6 bases; unmatched bases: 6. CDR3 length: 14 residues. The V gene's germline CDR1 is MGHDK and CDR2 SYGVNS. The CDR3 nucleotides are TGTGCCAGCAGCCAGGGGGCTAAGGCCGGGGAGCTGTTTTTT. It yields the protein CASSQGAKAGELFF.

V is TRBV6-2 or TRBV6-3 and J is TRBJ2-2; the match to TRBD2 covers 16 bases. CDR1 and CDR2 (germline): MNHEY, SVGEGT. The CDR3 has 17 amino acids. After removal of 2 bases from V and 11 bases from J, the junction contained 8 bases not matched to a gene. The CDR3 spells CASSYKGLAGGQRELFF. CDR3 nucleotides: TGTGCCAGCAGTTACAAGGGACTAGCGGGAGGGCAACGTGAGCTGTTTTTT.

CDR3 nucleotide sequence: TGTGCCAGTAGTTCCTTAGCGGGACCCTACAATGAGCAGTTCTTC. Protein product: CASSSLAGPYNEQFF. The genes are TRBV19 and TRBJ2-1, with 8 positions matching TRBD2. V lost 5 bases and J lost 2; bases outside the gene matches: 5. This CDR3 comprises 15 residues. Germline V gene lookup returns CDR1 LNHDA and CDR2 SQIVND (reference sequence).

This chain joins TRBV7-3 and TRBJ2-1; 7 bases line up with TRBD2. The CDR3 runs to 15 residues. Germline CDR1 and CDR2: SGHTA and FQGTGA. Trimming cost V 0 bases and J 5 bases; bases outside gene matches: 4. In nucleotides, the CDR3 is TGTGCCAGCAGCTTAACGGGAGGGCGGCACAATGAGCAGTTCTTC. Amino acids: CASSLTGGRHNEQFF.

V and J are TRBV6-5 and TRBJ2-3; D might be TRBD1 (5 bases). CDR3 size: 14 residues. Trimming removed 5 bases at V and 0 bases at J, with 9 bases between. Germline V lookup: CDR1 MNHEY, CDR2 SVGAGI. CDR3 loop: CASSRTLSTDTQYF. The CDR3, as DNA: TGTGCCAGCAGTAGGACACTGAGCACAGATACGCAGTATTTT.

The J gene is TRBJ2-3, the V gene TRBV11-2; 13 positions match TRBD2. Germline V gene lookup returns CDR1 SGHAT and CDR2 FQNNGV. V gave up 7 bases and J gave up 6 bases; unmatched junction bases: 4. The CDR3 length is 14 residues. The DNA for the CDR3 is TGTGCCAGCATCTGGACTAGCGGGGGTGATACGCAGTATTTT. This sequence encodes CASIWTSGGDTQYF.

The chain combines TRBV29-1 with TRBJ2-1, with 9 bases matching TRBD1. Germline CDR1 SQVTM, CDR2 ANQGSEA. This CDR3 is 15 amino acids long. CDR3 DNA: TGCAGAGCTACCTTCGGGACAGGGTTTGGGAATGAGCAGTTCTTC. The encoded protein is CRATFGTGFGNEQFF.

The chain carries TRBV11-2 and TRBJ2-5, with a possible D match to TRBD1 (6 bases). This CDR3 is built from 13 residues. With 5 bases removed from V and 5 bases from J, the gap between germline ends came to 12 bases. Germline assignment: CDR1 SGHAT and CDR2 FQNNGV. CDR3 DNA: TGTGCCAGCAGCAGAGACAGGCTGGAGACCCAGTACTTC. Translating gives CASSRDRLETQYF.

This clone was counted only a few times. V usage is TRBV5-4 and J usage is TRBJ2-5; D is possibly TRBD2 (6 bases). Trimming took off 5 bases at V and 3 bases at J, with 11 bases between the two ends. CDR3 length equals 13 residues. Germline values: CDR1 SGHNT, CDR2 YYREEE (reference sequence). CDR3 sequence: CASSRPGEETQYF. CDR3 DNA sequence: TGTGCCAGCAGTCGTCCGGGGGAAGAGACCCAGTACTTC.

J is TRBJ2-1 and V is TRBV20-1; D is undetermined. V dropped 2 bases and J dropped 15 bases, with 14 bases sitting between them. The germline V gene has CDR1 DFQATT and CDR2 SNEGSKA (reference sequence). CDR3 size: 11 residues. CDR3 residues: CSARSESKPFF. In DNA form, the CDR3 reads TGCAGTGCTAGATCCGAGAGTAAACCGTTCTTC.

Only one count was recorded for this clone. V gene TRBV5-1 combines with J gene TRBJ2-5; perhaps TRBD1 as D (5 bases). Looked up from germline, CDR1 is SGHRS and CDR2 is YFSETQ. Trimming removed 2 bases from V and 5 bases from J, with 13 bases in between. The CDR3 runs 14 residues. The CDR3 spells CASSLGLGDETQYF. The CDR3 bases are TGCGCCAGCAGCTTAGGGTTAGGGGATGAGACCCAGTACTTC. Variable domain in full (rest from reference TRBV5-1 and TRBJ2-5): KAGVTQTPRYLIKTRGQQVTLSCSPISGHRSVSWYQQTPGQGLQFLFEYFSETQRNKGNFPGRFSGRQFSNSRSEMNVSTLELGDSALYLCASSLGLGDETQYFGPGTRLLVL.

The chain carries TRBV2 and TRBJ2-4; 9 positions match TRBD2. CDR3 length: 14 amino acids. Germline lookup yields CDR1 SNHLY and CDR2 FYNNEI. Trimming took 6 bases from V and 0 from J; bases not matched to a gene: 0. DNA of the CDR3: TGTGCCAGCAGACTAGCGGGAGCCAAAAACATTCAGTACTTC. Translating it yields CASRLAGAKNIQYF. Based on the CDR3 plus reference TRBV2 and TRBJ2-4, the full variable domain is EPEVTQTPSHQVTQMGQEVILRCVPISNHLYFYWYRQILGQKVEFLVSFYNNEISEKSEIFDDQFSVERPDGSNFTLKIRSTKLEDSAMYFCASRLAGAKNIQYFGAGTRLSVL.

This clone was seen a single time. CDR3 DNA: TGTGCCAGCAGCCAAGACAGGTCGCTAGGCTACACCTTC. This sequence encodes CASSQDRSLGYTF. V gene TRBV3-1 (or the pseudogene TRBV3-2) combines with J gene TRBJ1-2; D remains ambiguous. The germline V gene has CDR1 LGHDT and CDR2 YNNKEL (reference sequence). With 0 bases removed from V and 8 bases from J, the gap between germline ends came to 10 bases. The CDR3 consists of 13 residues.

The chain uses TRBV7-2 and TRBJ2-1, with 9 bases aligning to TRBD1. Trimming cost V 0 bases and J 6 bases; bases outside gene matches: 3. Germline V CDR1 and CDR2: SGHTA, FQGNSA. This CDR3 region has 15 residues. As DNA, the CDR3 is TGTGCCAGCAGCTTAGCACAGGGGGCGGGCAATGAGCAGTTCTTC. This sequence encodes CASSLAQGAGNEQFF.